Following are 10 T cell receptor beta chains from one sample sequenced in a study of shared clonotypes between healthy human individuals. Only in-frame clones appear in the TCRdb table, and some are missing; sequencing was by immunoSEQ multiplex PCR. Among 600,000 to 750,000 clones listed, 80% to 95% were seen once. The source material was memory CD8+ T cells from PBMCs. Indicated subset: CD45RO+ cells pooled with CCR7-negative TemRA cells. Every receptor here comes from a man between 18 and 29 years old in good health. Some clones in this sample may be carry-over from other donors' samples.

The J gene is TRBJ2-1, the V gene TRBV5-1; D possibly uses TRBD1 or TRBD2 (7 bases each). Germline V gene sequence: CDR1 SGHRS, CDR2 YFSETQ. The length of the CDR3 is 14 residues. Deletions cut 7 bases from V and 2 bases from J, with 13 bases between. The CDR3 here is CASQGEGPYNEQFF. CDR3 DNA: TGCGCCAGCCAGGGGGAGGGACCCTACAATGAGCAGTTCTTC.

A remark on this clone: This CDR3 is also generated by other DNA sequences in the sample. CDR3 protein: CASSQGVSNEQFF. CDR3 in DNA: TGCGCCAGCAGCCAAGGAGTTAGCAATGAGCAGTTCTTC. This chain uses TRBV4-3 with TRBJ2-1, with D hard to call. The V and J ends lost 1 base and 6 bases respectively, with 7 bases between them. CDR1 is LGHNA, CDR2 YSLEER, per germline. The CDR3 sequence is 13 residues long.

This chain connects TRBV4-3 to TRBJ1-1; D unclear. The V gene lost 0 bases and the J gene lost 4 bases, with 12 bases spanning the gap. Germline V gene lookup returns CDR1 LGHNA and CDR2 YSLEER. This CDR3 contains 15 residues. The DNA for the CDR3 is TGCGCCAGCAGCCAAGATTGGGAATTGAGCACTGAAGCTTTCTTT. It codes for CASSQDWELSTEAFF.

V and J are TRBV7-9 and TRBJ2-2; D may match TRBD1 or TRBD2 (5 bases each). V shed 6 bases and J shed 4 bases, with 6 bases lying between them. This CDR3 has 12 residues. Germline values: CDR1 SEHNR, CDR2 FQNEAQ (reference sequence). The CDR3 sequence: CASRGPTGELFF. DNA for the CDR3: TGTGCCAGCAGGGGACCCACCGGGGAGCTGTTTTTT. Full variable domain (remainder filled in from reference TRBV7-9 and TRBJ2-2): DTGVSQNPRHKITKRGQNVTFRCDPISEHNRLYWYRQTLGQGPEFLTYFQNEAQLEKSRLLSDRFSAERPKGSFSTLEIQRTEQGDSAMYLCASRGPTGELFFGEGSRLTVL.

The chain recombines TRBV5-1 with TRBJ2-4; D uncertain. Germline V gene lookup returns CDR1 SGHRS and CDR2 YFSETQ. The V and J ends lost 2 bases and 4 bases respectively, with 7 bases between them. The CDR3 length is 13 residues. The CDR3 DNA sequence: TGCGCCAGCAGCTTCTCGTGGAAAAACATTCAGTACTTC. It translates to CASSFSWKNIQYF.

V usage is TRBV19 and J usage is TRBJ1-2; D is unclear. V was clipped by 2 bases and J by 1 base, with 11 bases between them. CDR1 is LNHDA and CDR2 is SQIVND in the germline V gene (reference sequence). The CDR3 sequence is 15 residues long. The CDR3 sequence: CASSILADYNYGYTF. In nucleotides, the CDR3 is TGTGCCAGTAGTATACTGGCAGACTATAACTATGGCTACACCTTC.

The V and J genes are TRBV18 and TRBJ2-3, with D perhaps matching TRBD2 (5 bases). Trimming left V 0 bases short and J 8 bases short, with 12 bases between. Germline CDR1 reads KGHSH; CDR2 reads LQKENI. The CDR3 consists of 14 residues. In nucleotides, the CDR3 is TGTGCCAGCTCACCACCAGGCGAGGAGGCTACGCAGTATTTT. Amino acid sequence: CASSPPGEEATQYF.

The V call is TRBV15, the J call TRBJ2-1; 11 bases line up with TRBD2. The junction had 3 bases not matched to a gene; V was cut back by 1 base and J by 4 bases. This CDR3 is 16 amino acids long. Germline V gene lookup returns CDR1 LNHNV and CDR2 YYDKDF (reference sequence). The CDR3 spells CATSRGSSGRYNEQFF. The CDR3, as DNA: TGTGCCACCAGCAGAGGGTCTAGCGGGAGGTACAATGAGCAGTTCTTC. The entire variable domain, with the rest obtained from reference TRBV15 and TRBJ2-1, is as follows: DAMVIQNPRYQVTQFGKPVTLSCSQTLNHNVMYWYQQKSSQAPKLLFHYYDKDFNNEADTPDNFQSRRPNTSFCFLDIRSPGLGDTAMYLCATSRGSSGRYNEQFFGPGTRLTVL.

V gene TRBV28 combines with J gene TRBJ2-7, with a possible D match to TRBD2 (8 bases). This CDR3 is built from 15 residues. The V end lost 4 bases, the J end lost 4 bases, and 17 bases lay between the germline ends. Per germline, CDR1 MDHEN and CDR2 SYDVKM. The CDR3 reads CASSSGRGRLYEQYF. The CDR3 bases are TGTGCCAGCAGTTCCGGGAGGGGGCGCTTGTACGAGCAGTACTTC.

V usage is TRBV11-2 and J usage is TRBJ1-2; D call uncertain. The CDR3 runs to 14 residues. Trimming removed 1 base from V and 1 base from J, with 7 bases in between. Germline values: CDR1 SGHAT, CDR2 FQNNGV. The CDR3, as DNA: TGTGCCAGCAGCTTAGGGGGAGTTAACTATGGCTACACCTTC. Protein product: CASSLGGVNYGYTF.